This TCR beta chain stems from a study of neurological immune-mediated disorders. This CDR3 is 14 amino acids long. Germline loops: CDR1 ENHRY, CDR2 SYGVKD. Trimming removed 0 bases from V and 6 bases from J, with 11 bases in between. The authors made cDNA by 5'RACE with 10-nucleotide random UMIs. In every sequencing run, more than 160 million TCR-beta sequences were generated from 15-18 subjects. TCRdb reanalysed the 5' RACE reads using MiXCR and keeps one entry per CDR3 protein. The sample shows about 38,000 distinct CDR3 sequences, 4.8% of them seen only once. Input was about a million sorted T cells, either CD4+ or CD8+. This clonotype occurred many times.

This chain uses TRBV10-3 with TRBJ1-2; no definite D call. The receptor comes from a man aged 18 to 30 in good health. Specimen: CD4+ T cells from blood. This chain's CDR3 is CAISESQVSNGYTF. DNA for the CDR3: TGTGCCATCAGTGAGTCCCAGGTCTCGAATGGCTACACCTTC.